Included here is one TCR beta chain sequence, with context. The target antigen is unknown. Trimming took 6 bases from V and 4 from J, leaving 12 bases between them. Germline V gives CDR1 SNHLY, CDR2 FYNNEI. This CDR3 comprises 13 residues. The data are from a study of T cells in narcolepsy. Study at large: Donors had narcolepsy type 1 or type 2, or were healthy controls.

Study-level findings and limits: Healthy controls reportedly lacked the autoreactive clonotypes serially found in patients' blood.

The table came from immunoSEQ multiplex PCR; TCRdb's copy has only in-frame clones and leaves some out. The sample contains some 16,000 clones, 72% of which appear only once. Sequenced sample: CD45RA- memory CD8+ T cells from PBMCs. The chain carries TRBV2 and TRBJ1-1, with a tentative D call TRBD1 (5 bases). The receptor was isolated from a human donor with narcolepsy. The CDR3 sequence: CASRWTRGTEAFF. The CDR3 coding sequence is TGTGCCAGCAGATGGACAAGGGGCACTGAAGCTTTCTTT.